This TCR beta chain was retrieved from a study of regulatory T cells in long-lasting Graves disease. In this sample, this clonotype turned up many times. Its antigen is not known. iRepertoire HTBI primers and Arm-PCR of CDR3 regions built TCR beta libraries. TCRdb re-called the multiplex PCR reads through MiXCR, storing one row per CDR3 protein. The repertoire holds around 450,000 distinct CDR3 sequences, with roughly 21% as singletons. As to time point: persistent/refractory GD, antithyroid drugs over 5 years with positive TRAb. Preparation of the TCR library used RNA extracted from PBMCs. An endocrinology department in Xi'an, China, supplied the patients. The germline V and J ends were trimmed by 5 bases and 4 bases, with 12 bases remaining between them. From germline, CDR1 is MDHEN and CDR2 SYDVKM. This CDR3 has 14 amino acids. Notes on the study in general: New patients shared around 1,000 public clonotypes, and persistent patients shared more, with 2,500 to 3,000. What was studied was peripheral blood only, and not thyroid tissue. Persistent disease preferred TRBV28, TRBJ1-2 and TRBJ2-5.

The TCR comes from a female donor with Graves disease. V and J are TRBV28 and TRBJ1-5; a possible D gene is TRBD1 (5 bases). Specimen: peripheral blood mononuclear cells (PBMCs), collected when the disease was refractory, from a patient treated with antithyroid drugs. In DNA form, the CDR3 reads TGTGCCAGCAGTCCCCGACAGAGAAATCAGCCCCAGCATTTT. It specifies CASSPRQRNQPQHF.